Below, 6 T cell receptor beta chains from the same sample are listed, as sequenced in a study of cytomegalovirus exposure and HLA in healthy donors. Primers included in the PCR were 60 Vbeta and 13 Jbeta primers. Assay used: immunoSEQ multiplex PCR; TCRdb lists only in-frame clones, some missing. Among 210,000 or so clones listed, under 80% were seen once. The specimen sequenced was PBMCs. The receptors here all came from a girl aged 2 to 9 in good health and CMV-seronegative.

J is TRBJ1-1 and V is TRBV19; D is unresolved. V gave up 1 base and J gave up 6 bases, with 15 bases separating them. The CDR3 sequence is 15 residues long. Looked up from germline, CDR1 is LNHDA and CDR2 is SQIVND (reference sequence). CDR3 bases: TGTGCCAGTAGTATAGTGCGCCCACTGGGCCCTGAAGCTTTCTTT. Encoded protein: CASSIVRPLGPEAFF.

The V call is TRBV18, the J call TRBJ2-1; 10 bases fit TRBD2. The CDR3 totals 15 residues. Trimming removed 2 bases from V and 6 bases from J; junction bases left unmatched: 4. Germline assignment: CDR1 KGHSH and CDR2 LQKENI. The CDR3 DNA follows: TGTGCCAGCTCACCAAGCAGCGGGGGGGGCAATGAGCAGTTCTTC. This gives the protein CASSPSSGGGNEQFF. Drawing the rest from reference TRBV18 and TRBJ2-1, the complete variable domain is NAGVMQNPRHLVRRRGQEARLRCSPMKGHSHVYWYRQLPEEGLKFMVYLQKENIIDESGMPKERFSAEFPKEGPSILRIQQVVRGDSAAYFCASSPSSGGGNEQFFGPGTRLTVL.

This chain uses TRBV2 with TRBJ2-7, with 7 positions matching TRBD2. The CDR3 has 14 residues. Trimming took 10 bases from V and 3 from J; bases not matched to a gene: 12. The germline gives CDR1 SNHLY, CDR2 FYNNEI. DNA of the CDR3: TGTGCCACGCAGGGAGGGACTACAGTCTACGAGCAGTACTTC. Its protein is CATQGGTTVYEQYF.

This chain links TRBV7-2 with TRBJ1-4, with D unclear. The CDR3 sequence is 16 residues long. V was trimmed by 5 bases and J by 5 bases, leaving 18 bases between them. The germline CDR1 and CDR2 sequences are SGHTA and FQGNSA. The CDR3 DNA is TGTGCCAGCAGCCAGCAGCTCCCGCGGCAGAATGAAAAACTGTTTTTT. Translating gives CASSQQLPRQNEKLFF.

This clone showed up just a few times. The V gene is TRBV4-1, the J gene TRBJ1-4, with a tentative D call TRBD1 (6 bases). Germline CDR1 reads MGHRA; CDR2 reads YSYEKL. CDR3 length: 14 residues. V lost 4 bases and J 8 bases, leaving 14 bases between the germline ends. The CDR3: CASSPHKTGEKLFF. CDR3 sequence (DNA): TGCGCCAGCAGCCCCCATAAGACAGGCGAAAAACTGTTTTTT.

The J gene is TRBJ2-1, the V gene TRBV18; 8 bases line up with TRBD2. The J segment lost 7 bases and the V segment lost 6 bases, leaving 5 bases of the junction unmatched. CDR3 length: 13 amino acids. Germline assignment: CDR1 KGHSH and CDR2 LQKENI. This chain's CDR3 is CASSHGTRNEQFF. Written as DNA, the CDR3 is TGTGCCAGCTCTCACGGGACTAGAAATGAGCAGTTCTTC.